The rows below give T cell receptor beta chains drawn from one sample of a study of T cell repertoires in cytomegalovirus infection. TCRdb re-analysed the reads in MiXCR, keeping a single row per CDR3 protein. The top ten hold approximately 4.2% of the sample, which has about 200,000 distinct CDR3 sequences, roughly 9% seen once. The source material was PBMCs. These receptors were obtained from a human donor in good health (CMV status not recorded). Some clones in this sample may be carry-over from other donors' samples. CDR3s include the opening cysteine and the closing phenylalanine or tryptophan. The D gene is left open where the match is weak. Not every row has a clone size; where given, it reads once, few, many or a size class.

DNA: TGTGCTAGCAGCTTACTAGCGGGAGAAGTTGAGCAGTTGTTC; CDR3: CASSLLAGEVEQLF; J: TRBJ2-1; D: TRBD2; size: -; V: TRBV7-6
DNA: TGTGCCAGCAGTCCTAAGGACAGGGGTTTGACTGAAGCTTTCTTT; CDR3: CASSPKDRGLTEAFF; J: TRBJ1-1; D: TRBD1; size: few; V: TRBV6-2/TRBV6-3
DNA: TGTGCCAGCAGCCTTACACAGGGGCGGCAAGAGACCCAGTACTTC; CDR3: CASSLTQGRQETQYF; J: TRBJ2-5; D: TRBD1; size: many; V: TRBV7-2
DNA: TGTGCCAGCAGCTTTCTGGGCCGAGAAGCTTTCTTT; CDR3: CASSFLGREAFF; J: TRBJ1-1; D: -; size: many; V: TRBV7-2
DNA: TGTGCCAGCAGTGAGTGGGTGGGGAGCAATCAGCCCCAGCATTTT; CDR3: CASSEWVGSNQPQHF; J: TRBJ1-5; D: -; size: -; V: TRBV2
DNA: TGCAGCGCCCCGGCGGAAAATGAGCAGTTCTTC; CDR3: CSAPAENEQFF; J: TRBJ2-1; D: -; size: -; V: TRBV29-1
DNA: TGTGCCAGCAGCTCGGGACAGCTTAAAGATACGCAGTATTTT; CDR3: CASSSGQLKDTQYF; J: TRBJ2-3; D: TRBD1; size: many; V: TRBV7-2
DNA: TGTGCCAGCAGCGTAGAGAGTCATGGCTACACCTTC; CDR3: CASSVESHGYTF; J: TRBJ1-2; D: -; size: few; V: TRBV7-9
DNA: TGTGCCAGCAGCCGCAGGGGGCTGGGCGGCTACACCTTC; CDR3: CASSRRGLGGYTF; J: TRBJ1-2; D: TRBD1; size: -; V: TRBV28
DNA: TGTGCCAGCAGTACACTTCTAGCGGGAGAAGGAGAAAAGACCCAGTACTTC; CDR3: CASSTLLAGEGEKTQYF; J: TRBJ2-5; D: TRBD2; size: many; V: TRBV6-2/TRBV6-3
DNA: TGTGCCAGCAGCTTAGGAGGACAGGGCCAAGAGAACAAGTACTTC; CDR3: CASSLGGQGQENKYF; J: TRBJ2-5; D: TRBD1; size: -; V: TRBV7-2
DNA: TGTGCCAGCAGTCCTGGGGTCGGGGAGCTGTTTTTT; CDR3: CASSPGVGELFF; J: TRBJ2-2; D: -; size: few; V: TRBV14
DNA: TGTGCCAGCAGTTTAAGGGGACAGGGTCCTAAGGAGACCCAGTACTTC; CDR3: CASSLRGQGPKETQYF; J: TRBJ2-5; D: TRBD1; size: many; V: TRBV12-3/TRBV12-4
DNA: TGCAGCGTTCGGGACAACTACAATCAGCCCCAGCATTTT; CDR3: CSVRDNYNQPQHF; J: TRBJ1-5; D: -; size: many; V: TRBV29-1
DNA: TGTGCCAGTACCCCCGTACTGCTGGGGAAAGCTTTCTTT; CDR3: CASTPVLLGKAFF; J: TRBJ1-1; D: -; size: many; V: TRBV19
DNA: TGCAGCGCAATATACAACTCTGGAAACACCATATATTTT; CDR3: CSAIYNSGNTIYF; J: TRBJ1-3; D: -; size: -; V: TRBV29-1
DNA: TGTGCCAGTAGTACCCTAGCGGGAGTCGGCAATGAGCAGTTCTTC; CDR3: CASSTLAGVGNEQFF; J: TRBJ2-1; D: TRBD2; size: many; V: TRBV19
DNA: TGTGCCAGCAGTTTACAAACAGGGAATGACAAAAACATTCAGTACTTC; CDR3: CASSLQTGNDKNIQYF; J: TRBJ2-4; D: -; size: -; V: TRBV28
DNA: TGTGCCAGCAGCGATGGTGATGAAAACATTCAGTACTTC; CDR3: CASSDGDENIQYF; J: TRBJ2-4; D: -; size: few; V: TRBV5-6
DNA: TGTGCCAGCAGTAGGGACGTCAGCAATCAGCCCCAGCATTTT; CDR3: CASSRDVSNQPQHF; J: TRBJ1-5; D: -; size: few; V: TRBV2
DNA: TGTGCCAGCAGCTCGGACAGGGGAAGAAACACCATATATTTT; CDR3: CASSSDRGRNTIYF; J: TRBJ1-3; D: TRBD1; size: many; V: TRBV7-2
DNA: TGTGCCAGCAGCCTGAGCGGGAGCCACACCGGGGAGCTGTTTTTT; CDR3: CASSLSGSHTGELFF; J: TRBJ2-2; D: TRBD2; size: many; V: TRBV7-9
DNA: TGTGCCAGCAGCTATTCTGGGACAGGGGTAGTTTTCTATGGCTACACCTTC; CDR3: CASSYSGTGVVFYGYTF; J: TRBJ1-2; D: TRBD1; size: many; V: TRBV7-2
DNA: TGCAGCGTTGTGGGCCGCCGGGAGGCGACCTACGAGCAGTACTTC; CDR3: CSVVGRREATYEQYF; J: TRBJ2-7; D: TRBD2; size: many; V: TRBV29-1
DNA: TGTGCCAGCAGCTTGAGACAGGGTAGGAGTGTCTTCGAGCAGTACTTC; CDR3: CASSLRQGRSVFEQYF; J: TRBJ2-7; D: TRBD1; size: many; V: TRBV7-2
DNA: TGCAGTGCTAGCGATGAAACAGGGGCCCCCCTCTACGAGCAGTACTTC; CDR3: CSASDETGAPLYEQYF; J: TRBJ2-7; D: TRBD1; size: few; V: TRBV20-1
DNA: TGTGCCAGCAGCTCGCAAGGGACTGCTCAGCCCCAGCATTTT; CDR3: CASSSQGTAQPQHF; J: TRBJ1-5; D: -; size: many; V: TRBV5-6
DNA: TGTGCCAGCAGCTTAGGTTACCGGGACAGGGGATTTAATGAGCAGTTCTTC; CDR3: CASSLGYRDRGFNEQFF; J: TRBJ2-1; D: TRBD1; size: many; V: TRBV7-2
DNA: TGTGCCAGCAGCTCTCTAGCGGGAGTTGGAGATACGCAGTATTTT; CDR3: CASSSLAGVGDTQYF; J: TRBJ2-3; D: TRBD2; size: many; V: TRBV7-3
DNA: TGTGCCTGGAGTGTCACAGGAACGCGTGGGGACGGCTACACCTTC; CDR3: CAWSVTGTRGDGYTF; J: TRBJ1-2; D: -; size: many; V: TRBV30
DNA: TGTGCCAGCAGCGCCACACCTGGGTACCAAGAGACCCAGTACTTC; CDR3: CASSATPGYQETQYF; J: TRBJ2-5; D: -; size: few; V: TRBV4-2
DNA: TGTGCCAGCAGTTACAGGGTCCAATATCCCTACGAGCAGTACTTC; CDR3: CASSYRVQYPYEQYF; J: TRBJ2-7; D: -; size: few; V: TRBV6-2/TRBV6-3
DNA: TGTGCCAGTAGTTGGGGACAGCGCTCCTACAATGAGCAGTTATTC; CDR3: CASSWGQRSYNEQLF; J: TRBJ2-1; D: TRBD1; size: -; V: TRBV19
DNA: TGCAGCGTTGATGAGGCCCTGAACACTGAAGCTTTCTTT; CDR3: CSVDEALNTEAFF; J: TRBJ1-1; D: -; size: -; V: TRBV29-1
DNA: TGCGCCAGCAGCCGAACAGGGAACACTGAAGCTTTCTTT; CDR3: CASSRTGNTEAFF; J: TRBJ1-1; D: -; size: many; V: TRBV4-3
DNA: TGTGCCAGCGGCGTGGTCCCCACTGAAGCTTTCTTT; CDR3: CASGVVPTEAFF; J: TRBJ1-1; D: -; size: few; V: TRBV28
DNA: TGTGCCAGCAGCCCTGGGGCGGAAAGCGATGAGCAGTTCTTC; CDR3: CASSPGAESDEQFF; J: TRBJ2-1; D: -; size: many; V: TRBV6-2/TRBV6-3
DNA: TGTGCCAGCAGTTTAGCAGGAGTCAATCAGCCCCAGCATTTT; CDR3: CASSLAGVNQPQHF; J: TRBJ1-5; D: -; size: many; V: TRBV12-3/TRBV12-4
DNA: TGTGCCAGCACCCCTCCGGGGTGGCCGTGGGGCTCCTACGAGCAGTACTTC; CDR3: CASTPPGWPWGSYEQYF; J: TRBJ2-7; D: -; size: -; V: TRBV6-2/TRBV6-3
DNA: TGTGCCAGTAGTTTCTTCAGGGGGACCGGGACAGGGGGGAACACAGATACGCAGTATTTT; CDR3: CASSFFRGTGTGGNTDTQYF; J: TRBJ2-3; D: TRBD1; size: -; V: TRBV19
DNA: TGTGCCAGCAGCTTAGTAGGGTTATCTGGAAACACCATATATTTT; CDR3: CASSLVGLSGNTIYF; J: TRBJ1-3; D: -; size: many; V: TRBV7-2
DNA: TGTGCCACCAGCAGACTAAATTTGGAGCAGTACTTC; CDR3: CATSRLNLEQYF; J: TRBJ2-7; D: -; size: many; V: TRBV15
DNA: TGCAGTGGTTACTACAATGAGCAGTTCTTC; CDR3: CSGYYNEQFF; J: TRBJ2-1; D: -; size: -; V: TRBV20-1
DNA: TGTGCCAGCAGTCACCGGACAGGGGGCGCAGAGGTGAGCAATCAGCCCCAGCATTTT; CDR3: CASSHRTGGAEVSNQPQHF; J: TRBJ1-5; D: TRBD1; size: many; V: TRBV12-3/TRBV12-4
DNA: TGTGCCACCGGGGCCGGACTGATGAACACTGAAGCTTTCTTT; CDR3: CATGAGLMNTEAFF; J: TRBJ1-1; D: -; size: many; V: TRBV12-3/TRBV12-4
DNA: TGCAGCGTTGATGCACAGAGCACAGATACGCAGTATTTT; CDR3: CSVDAQSTDTQYF; J: TRBJ2-3; D: -; size: few; V: TRBV29-1
DNA: TGTGCCAGCAGCGTGGATTGGGTCACTGAAGCTTTCTTT; CDR3: CASSVDWVTEAFF; J: TRBJ1-1; D: -; size: few; V: TRBV11-1
DNA: TGTGCCAGCAGTATCGGGACTACCGTCGGGGATACGCAGTATTTT; CDR3: CASSIGTTVGDTQYF; J: TRBJ2-3; D: TRBD2; size: few; V: TRBV6-2/TRBV6-3
DNA: TGTGCCAGCAGCTTAGCGCCCCCCTACGAGCAGTACTTC; CDR3: CASSLAPPYEQYF; J: TRBJ2-7; D: -; size: many; V: TRBV7-2
DNA: TGTGCCAGCAGTTTACGGGGCGCGTATCAGCCCCAGCATTTT; CDR3: CASSLRGAYQPQHF; J: TRBJ1-5; D: -; size: many; V: TRBV28